A selection of T cell receptor beta chains follows, all from one sample in a study of cytomegalovirus exposure and HLA in healthy donors. Here immunoSEQ multiplex PCR was the method, and the copy in TCRdb shows in-frame clones only, minus some. Altogether 90,000 to 140,000 clones are present, about 16% being singletons, with the ten largest covering 0.83%. What was sequenced was PBMCs. The receptors come from a female donor in good health and CMV-seronegative. The CDR3 runs from the conserved cysteine through the conserved F or W. A D gene is named only where the DNA matches it firmly. Only part of the rows carry a size: once, few, many, or a class if the clone is expanded.

few,TRBD1,TRBV30,TRBJ1-5,CAWSKDRVQPQHF,TGTGCCTGGAGTAAGGACAGGGTCCAGCCCCAGCATTTT
few,-,TRBV6-5,TRBJ2-2,CASYQGAGELFF,TGTGCCAGCTATCAAGGGGCCGGGGAGCTGTTTTTT
few,TRBD2,TRBV28,TRBJ2-5,CASGWSSGSKETQYF,TGTGCCAGCGGGTGGTCTAGCGGGAGTAAAGAGACCCAGTACTTC
-,-,TRBV4-2,TRBJ1-3,CASSQENRGNTIYF,TGTGCCAGCAGCCAAGAGAACAGGGGAAACACCATATATTTT
few,-,TRBV18,TRBJ1-6,CASAQRGETNSPLHF,TGTGCCAGCGCTCAACGCGGGGAGACGAATTCACCCCTCCACTTT
-,-,TRBV5-4,TRBJ1-4,CASSFGTRTDEKLFF,TGTGCCAGCAGCTTTGGGACACGGACTGACGAAAAACTGTTTTTT
few,TRBD1,TRBV6-5,TRBJ1-4,CASSYGTGGEKLFF,TGTGCCAGCAGTTACGGGACAGGGGGCGAAAAACTGTTTTTT
few,-,TRBV4-1,TRBJ1-5,CASSQGAVGAGGNQPQHF,TGCGCCAGCAGCCAAGGGGCAGTGGGCGCGGGTGGCAATCAGCCCCAGCATTTT
-,-,TRBV7-6,TRBJ1-4,CASSLGQSNEKLFF,TGTGCCAGCAGCTTAGGACAGAGTAATGAAAAACTGTTTTTT
few,TRBD2,TRBV7-6,TRBJ2-1,CASSSGSGRGRANEQFF,TGTGCCAGCAGCTCCGGTAGCGGGAGGGGGAGGGCGAATGAGCAGTTCTTC
-,-,TRBV18,TRBJ1-4,CASSPSIGQTNEKLFF,TGTGCCAGCTCACCCTCCATAGGACAGACTAATGAAAAACTGTTTTTT
-,TRBD1,TRBV30,TRBJ1-5,CAWSRQGFQPQHF,TGTGCCTGGAGCAGACAGGGGTTTCAGCCCCAGCATTTT
few,TRBD1,TRBV9,TRBJ2-5,CASSVVQGGQETQYF,TGTGCCAGCAGCGTCGTACAGGGGGGACAAGAGACCCAGTACTTC
-,TRBD1,TRBV4-1,TRBJ1-5,CASSQSSGTENQPQHF,TGCGCCAGCAGCCAAAGTAGCGGGACAGAAAATCAGCCCCAGCATTTT
-,-,TRBV12-5,TRBJ2-3,CASGHRGSTDTQYF,TGTGCTAGTGGTCACCGAGGTAGCACAGATACGCAGTATTTT
-,-,TRBV25-1,TRBJ2-7,CASQIGGAEEQYF,TGTGCCAGTCAGATAGGGGGGGCTGAGGAGCAGTACTTC
-,-,TRBV2,TRBJ2-3,CASIPQGTTDTQYF,TGTGCCAGCATTCCCCAGGGGACCACAGATACGCAGTATTTT
-,-,TRBV9,TRBJ2-5,CASSVLGVQETQYF,TGTGCCAGCAGCGTACTTGGAGTTCAAGAGACCCAGTACTTC
-,-,TRBV9,TRBJ1-1,CASSVGGRRPDTEAFF,TGTGCCAGCAGCGTAGGTGGGCGCAGGCCGGACACTGAAGCTTTCTTT
-,TRBD1,TRBV4-2,TRBJ1-5,CASSQGQGQQPQHF,TGTGCCAGCAGCCAAGGACAGGGGCAACAGCCCCAGCATTTT
-,TRBD2,TRBV18,TRBJ2-7,CASSPAGDEQYF,TGTGCCAGCTCACCGGCGGGAGACGAGCAGTACTTC
-,-,TRBV7-2,TRBJ2-3,CASSLDGQSTDTQYF,TGTGCCAGCAGCTTAGATGGACAGAGCACAGATACGCAGTATTTT
few,-,TRBV7-9,TRBJ2-2,CASSLYAGTGELFF,TGTGCCAGCAGCTTATACGCAGGGACCGGGGAGCTGTTTTTT
-,TRBD1,TRBV7-2,TRBJ1-2,CASGAGQGLGGYTF,TGTGCCAGCGGGGCTGGACAGGGCCTTGGTGGCTACACCTTC
-,-,TRBV9,TRBJ1-1,CASSVDIGANTEAFF,TGTGCCAGCAGCGTAGATATAGGGGCGAACACTGAAGCTTTCTTT
once,-,TRBV6-6,TRBJ1-2,CASSYSVAGGDGYTF,TGTGCCAGCAGTTACTCCGTGGCTGGGGGCGATGGCTACACCTTC
-,TRBD1,TRBV7-9,TRBJ2-5,CASSLLTGGGETQYF,TGTGCCAGCAGCTTGCTGACAGGGGGGGGTGAGACCCAGTACTTC
-,-,TRBV5-6,TRBJ2-5,CASSLAAGGYQETQYF,TGTGCCAGCAGCTTGGCGGCAGGGGGGTACCAAGAGACCCAGTACTTC
-,TRBD1,TRBV28,TRBJ2-1,CASSPPGTGRRNEQFF,TGTGCCAGCAGTCCCCCCGGGACAGGGCGGCGCAATGAGCAGTTCTTC
-,TRBD1,TRBV6-6,TRBJ2-1,CASATPGGNEQFF,TGTGCCAGCGCAACCCCAGGGGGCAATGAGCAGTTCTTC
few,-,TRBV4-3,TRBJ2-1,CASSQDSLSYNEQFF,TGCGCCAGCAGCCAAGACTCCCTATCCTACAATGAGCAGTTCTTC
few,TRBD1,TRBV7-8,TRBJ1-4,CASSHDRVFFEKLFF,TGTGCCAGCAGCCACGACAGGGTCTTTTTCGAAAAACTGTTTTTT
-,-,TRBV6-5,TRBJ1-5,CASSLDGHQPQHF,TGTGCCAGCAGCCTAGACGGTCATCAGCCCCAGCATTTT
few,-,TRBV5-1,TRBJ1-1,CASSPRGGDTEAFF,TGCGCCAGCAGCCCGCGGGGGGGGGACACTGAAGCTTTCTTT
-,TRBD2,TRBV5-1,TRBJ2-7,CASSLGARPIGGLGAYEQYF,TGCGCCAGCAGCTTGGGCGCCAGACCGATTGGCGGACTAGGAGCTTACGAGCAGTACTTC
-,TRBD2,TRBV7-9,TRBJ2-1,CASSPRTSGVYSYNEQFF,TGTGCCAGCAGCCCCAGGACTAGCGGGGTCTACTCCTACAATGAGCAGTTCTTC
few,-,TRBV19,TRBJ1-2,CASNKSPGSPLDGYTF,TGTGCCTCCAATAAGAGCCCGGGGAGTCCGTTGGATGGCTACACCTTC
once,-,TRBV5-8,TRBJ1-1,CASSLGPGGSTEAFF,TGTGCCAGCAGCTTGGGCCCGGGAGGGAGCACTGAAGCTTTCTTT
-,TRBD1,TRBV4-1,TRBJ2-7,CASSQKSQGDYEQYF,TGCGCCAGCAGCCAAAAGTCACAGGGGGACTACGAGCAGTACTTC
few,TRBD2,TRBV7-9,TRBJ2-1,CASSLTWDGGSSYNEQFF,TGTGCCAGCAGCTTAACGTGGGATGGCGGGAGCTCCTACAATGAGCAGTTCTTC
-,-,TRBV10-3,TRBJ2-7,CAISARWDTSYEQYF,TGTGCCATCAGTGCCCGGTGGGACACCTCCTACGAGCAGTACTTC
-,TRBD1,TRBV5-1,TRBJ2-2,CASSPRTGHWELFF,TGCGCCAGCAGCCCCCGGACAGGCCACTGGGAGCTGTTTTTT